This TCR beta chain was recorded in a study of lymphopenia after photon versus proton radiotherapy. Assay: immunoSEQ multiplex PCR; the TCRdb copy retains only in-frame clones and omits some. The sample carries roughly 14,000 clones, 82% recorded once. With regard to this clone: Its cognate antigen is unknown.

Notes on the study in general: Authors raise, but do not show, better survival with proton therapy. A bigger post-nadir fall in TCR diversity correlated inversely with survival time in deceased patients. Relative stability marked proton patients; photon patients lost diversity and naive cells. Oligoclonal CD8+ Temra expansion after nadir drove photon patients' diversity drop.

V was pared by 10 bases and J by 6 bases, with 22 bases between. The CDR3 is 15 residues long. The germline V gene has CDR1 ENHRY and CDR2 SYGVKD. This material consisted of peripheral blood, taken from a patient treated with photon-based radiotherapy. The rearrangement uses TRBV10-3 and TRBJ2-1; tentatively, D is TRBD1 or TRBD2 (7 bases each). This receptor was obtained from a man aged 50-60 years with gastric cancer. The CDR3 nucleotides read TGTGCCACCGCGAGCGGGACAGTGTTAGGCAATGAGCAGTTCTTC. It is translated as CATASGTVLGNEQFF.